Here is one T cell receptor beta chain with its context. Its antigen is currently unknown. The data derive from a study of T-cell memory formation after mild COVID-19. The overall study: TCR clusters were largely donor specific. General observations from the study: Chiefly within CM and EM were the contracting CD4+ clones; CD8+ ones were within EMRA. Pre-infection memory contained some responding clones, which suggested that cross-reactive memory had joined.

Sample barcodes and UMIs were carried by the TCR alpha and TCR beta cDNA libraries that 5'RACE generated with constant-segment primers. TCRdb re-analysed the 5' RACE reads in MiXCR, keeping a single row per CDR3 protein. This sample has about 290,000 distinct CDR3 sequences, with about a sixth found just once. Germline-derived CDR1 and CDR2 are ENHRY and SYGVKD. This CDR3 has 15 residues. Deletions cut 4 bases from V and 7 bases from J, with 19 bases between. Specimen: PBMCs or a T cell subset sorted from them (not recorded which). The V call is TRBV10-3, the J call TRBJ1-2; TRBD1 might be the D (5 bases). The sequence was collected from a man between 18 and 35 years old who had mild COVID-19 (a few samples of this study predate the infection). Cell type and time point are not known. CDR3: CAISGRDSEQSGYTF. CDR3 nucleotide sequence: TGTGCCATCAGTGGACGGGACTCCGAGCAGAGTGGCTACACCTTC.